This is a list of T cell receptor beta chains from one sample in a study of blood T cell repertoires in COVID-19. Profiled with immunoSEQ multiplex PCR; TCRdb holds only in-frame clones, not every one. The repertoire holds about 150,000 clones, with approximately 90% as singletons. The sequencing input was peripheral blood. These TCRs come from a woman aged 55-70 years with active or convalescent COVID-19. Both conserved end residues are part of each CDR3. The size field is filled for only some rows; it gives once, few, many or a size class.

-	TRBV4-1	TRBJ2-7	CASSQGASGYEQYF
once	TRBV6-6	TRBJ1-1	CASSYGERTEAFF
-	TRBV12-5	TRBJ1-4	CASGYRDDEGEKLFF
-	TRBV18	TRBJ2-3	CASSLENSGLAGDTQYF
-	TRBV12-3/TRBV12-4	TRBJ2-5	CASSRTGVETQYF
-	TRBV7-9	TRBJ2-7	CASSLDSFYEQYF
-	TRBV4-1	TRBJ2-4	CASSQERAGGPLAKNIQYF
-	TRBV5-6	TRBJ2-2	CASSSGTSGGYTGELFF
once	TRBV2	TRBJ1-5	CASKTEYSNQPQHF
-	TRBV6-5	TRBJ1-2	CASSYFGNGYTF
few	TRBV6-5	TRBJ1-3	CASRSQGISGNTIYF
once	TRBV3-1/TRBV3-2	TRBJ2-5	CASSLVHGAQYF
-	TRBV7-9	TRBJ1-6	CASTNNLNSPLHF
few	TRBV5-1	TRBJ2-5	CASSFQGRSQETQYF
-	TRBV7-9	TRBJ2-5	CASSPFGGGQETQYF
-	TRBV6-1	TRBJ2-3	CASSRTGGGTDTQYF
few	TRBV15	TRBJ2-5	CATSRARGLEETQYF
-	TRBV5-1	TRBJ1-2	CASSLNTGDNYGYTF
few	TRBV5-4	TRBJ1-6	CASSFVNGLYNSPLHF
-	TRBV7-9	TRBJ1-2	CASRGRSHYGYTF
-	TRBV9	TRBJ1-4	CASSVLQDPGEKLFF
-	TRBV4-1	TRBJ1-6	CASSQVDRGHIGSPLHF
-	TRBV19	TRBJ2-3	CASSFQGSDTQYF
-	TRBV7-8	TRBJ1-2	CASSLVRGNYGYTF
-	TRBV19	TRBJ2-5	CASRGQGESQETQYF
-	TRBV19	TRBJ2-5	CASSKWDRGSQETQYF
-	TRBV12-3/TRBV12-4	TRBJ1-2	CASSQGQGAGYTF
-	TRBV5-1	TRBJ1-3	CASSLTGASGNTIYF
-	TRBV10-3	TRBJ1-1	CAISPLDTSNTEAFF
-	TRBV6-6	TRBJ2-4	CASSYWTGEPKNIQYF
-	TRBV29-1	TRBJ1-3	CSVTTGTSGNTIYF
-	TRBV19	TRBJ2-1	CASRDRGNNEQFF